These T cell receptor beta chains were read from a single sample in a study of cytomegalovirus exposure and HLA in healthy donors. The method was immunoSEQ multiplex PCR; TCRdb's version includes in-frame clones alone and lacks a portion of them. Seen here are around 130,000 clones, roughly 88% observed once, and the top ten hold about 3%. The specimen was PBMCs. These receptors all come from a woman aged 18-35 years in good health and CMV-seropositive. Each CDR3 is given with its conserved first and last residue. The order of the fields is V gene, clone size, CDR3 length, J gene, D gene, CDR3 protein, CDR3 DNA. The D gene is left open where the match is weak. Size is stated for part of the rows, as once, few or many counts, or as a class when the clone is expanded.

V: TRBV7-9
size: few
length: 12
J: TRBJ1-5
D: .
CDR3: CASSSGNQPQHF
DNA: TGTGCCAGCAGCTCAGGGAATCAGCCCCAGCATTTT

V: TRBV5-1
size: .
length: 16
J: TRBJ1-1
D: TRBD1
CDR3: CASSLGFAGQGAEAFF
DNA: TGCGCCAGCAGCTTGGGTTTTGCGGGACAGGGCGCTGAAGCTTTCTTT

V: TRBV15
size: .
length: 15
J: TRBJ1-1
D: TRBD1
CDR3: CATSHPGQMNTEAFF
DNA: TGTGCCACCAGCCACCCGGGACAGATGAACACTGAAGCTTTCTTT

V: TRBV5-1
size: .
length: 13
J: TRBJ1-1
D: .
CDR3: CASSPYPSGEAFF
DNA: TGCGCCAGCAGCCCCTATCCCTCGGGTGAAGCTTTCTTT

V: TRBV7-9
size: .
length: 18
J: TRBJ1-2
D: .
CDR3: CASSFLDIWPQGVGGYTF
DNA: TGTGCCAGCAGCTTTTTGGACATATGGCCCCAGGGCGTTGGTGGCTACACCTTC

V: TRBV6-1
size: .
length: 15
J: TRBJ1-1
D: .
CDR3: CASTHAVTENTEAFF
DNA: TGTGCCAGCACCCACGCGGTCACGGAGAACACTGAAGCTTTCTTT

V: TRBV6-4
size: .
length: 16
J: TRBJ2-1
D: TRBD2
CDR3: CASSDSIGGDYNEQFF
DNA: TGTGCCAGCAGTGACTCGATCGGGGGGGATTACAATGAGCAGTTCTTC

V: TRBV5-6
size: .
length: 14
J: TRBJ1-2
D: .
CDR3: CASSLATLNYGYTF
DNA: TGTGCCAGCAGCTTGGCCACATTAAACTATGGCTACACCTTC

V: TRBV9
size: once
length: 17
J: TRBJ2-1
D: TRBD2
CDR3: CASSGGGLERGYNEQFF
DNA: TGTGCCAGCAGCGGGGGGGGACTGGAGCGGGGGTACAATGAGCAGTTCTTC

V: TRBV5-1
size: .
length: 13
J: TRBJ2-5
D: .
CDR3: CASSIGTLETQYF
DNA: TGCGCCAGCAGCATTGGGACTTTGGAGACCCAGTACTTC

V: TRBV5-4
size: .
length: 13
J: TRBJ2-5
D: TRBD2
CDR3: CASSLQGGETQYF
DNA: TGTGCCAGCAGCTTGCAGGGAGGGGAGACCCAGTACTTC

V: TRBV11-1
size: .
length: 13
J: TRBJ1-6
D: TRBD1
CDR3: CASKGQYNSPLHF
DNA: TGTGCCAGCAAGGGACAGTATAATTCACCCCTCCACTTT

V: TRBV25-1
size: few
length: 18
J: TRBJ1-3
D: TRBD1
CDR3: CASSEFSRDSDSGNTIYF
DNA: TGTGCCAGCAGTGAATTTAGCCGGGACAGTGACTCTGGAAACACCATATATTTT

V: TRBV30
size: .
length: 12
J: TRBJ1-2
D: .
CDR3: CAWKDSYNGYTF
DNA: TGTGCCTGGAAGGACAGCTACAATGGCTACACCTTC

V: TRBV9
size: .
length: 14
J: TRBJ2-1
D: TRBD2
CDR3: CASSVEGSGGGQFF
DNA: TGTGCCAGCAGCGTTGAGGGTAGCGGGGGCGGGCAGTTCTTC

V: TRBV7-2
size: .
length: 15
J: TRBJ1-4
D: TRBD1
CDR3: CASRSGTATNEKLFF
DNA: TGTGCCAGCAGGTCGGGGACAGCAACTAATGAAAAACTGTTTTTT

V: TRBV5-1
size: .
length: 14
J: TRBJ1-2
D: TRBD1
CDR3: CASSLQGDREGYTF
DNA: TGCGCCAGCAGCTTGCAGGGTGACAGGGAAGGCTACACCTTC

V: TRBV15
size: .
length: 14
J: TRBJ2-1
D: .
CDR3: CATSRDVLDNEQFF
DNA: TGTGCCACCAGCAGAGACGTCCTAGACAATGAGCAGTTCTTC

V: TRBV9
size: once
length: 17
J: TRBJ2-5
D: TRBD1
CDR3: CASSVGTGTGAGETQYF
DNA: TGTGCCAGCAGCGTAGGTACGGGGACAGGGGCAGGAGAGACCCAGTACTTC

V: TRBV5-5
size: .
length: 14
J: TRBJ2-7
D: .
CDR3: CASSLVAGAYEQYF
DNA: TGTGCCAGCAGCTTGGTGGCAGGTGCCTACGAGCAGTACTTC

V: TRBV27
size: .
length: 16
J: TRBJ2-3
D: .
CDR3: CASSLFAGASTDTQYF
DNA: TGTGCCAGCAGTTTATTTGCAGGGGCGAGCACAGATACGCAGTATTTT

V: TRBV5-8
size: .
length: 14
J: TRBJ2-5
D: TRBD1
CDR3: CASSLRGLGETQYF
DNA: TGTGCCAGCAGCTTGAGGGGGCTCGGGGAGACCCAGTACTTC

V: TRBV18
size: .
length: 13
J: TRBJ2-4
D: .
CDR3: CASSPQTADIQYF
DNA: TGTGCCAGCTCACCACAGACAGCCGACATTCAGTACTTC

V: TRBV9
size: .
length: 16
J: TRBJ2-1
D: TRBD1
CDR3: CASSVRTGVTYNEQFF
DNA: TGTGCCAGCAGCGTCCGGACAGGGGTCACCTACAATGAGCAGTTCTTC

V: TRBV19
size: .
length: 15
J: TRBJ1-2
D: .
CDR3: CASRKIDRLFYGYTF
DNA: TGTGCCAGTAGGAAAATCGACAGGCTTTTTTATGGCTACACCTTC

V: TRBV5-1
size: .
length: 13
J: TRBJ2-2
D: .
CDR3: CASSSANTGELFF
DNA: TGCGCCAGCAGCTCCGCGAACACCGGGGAGCTGTTTTTT

V: TRBV7-2
size: .
length: 12
J: TRBJ1-5
D: .
CDR3: CASSFNNQPQHF
DNA: TGTGCCAGCAGCTTTAATAATCAGCCCCAGCATTTT

V: TRBV5-4
size: .
length: 14
J: TRBJ2-7
D: .
CDR3: CASSSETGRYEQYF
DNA: TGTGCCAGCAGCTCTGAGACAGGTCGCTACGAGCAGTACTTC

V: TRBV18
size: .
length: 18
J: TRBJ1-6
D: .
CDR3: CASSPGDLQNQYNSPLHF
DNA: TGTGCCAGCTCACCGGGAGACCTCCAAAACCAGTATAATTCACCCCTCCACTTT

V: TRBV28
size: .
length: 12
J: TRBJ2-7
D: .
CDR3: CASSSAGDEQYF
DNA: TGTGCCAGCAGTTCCGCAGGGGACGAGCAGTACTTC

V: TRBV15
size: few
length: 16
J: TRBJ2-1
D: .
CDR3: CATRGGGAPSGNEQFF
DNA: TGTGCCACCAGAGGAGGGGGGGCCCCGTCCGGGAATGAGCAGTTCTTC

V: TRBV7-9
size: .
length: 15
J: TRBJ2-7
D: TRBD1
CDR3: CSSSLLQGPPYEQYF
DNA: TGTTCCAGCAGCTTATTACAGGGGCCTCCCTACGAGCAGTACTTC

V: TRBV5-1
size: once
length: 14
J: TRBJ2-2
D: .
CDR3: CASSSRGPGGELFF
DNA: TGCGCCAGCAGCTCCAGGGGTCCCGGCGGGGAGCTGTTTTTT

V: TRBV9
size: .
length: 15
J: TRBJ2-3
D: .
CDR3: CASSVGTGPTDTQYF
DNA: TGTGCCAGCAGCGTAGGAACAGGGCCCACAGATACGCAGTATTTT

V: TRBV27
size: .
length: 13
J: TRBJ2-7
D: .
CDR3: CASSLRQSYEQYF
DNA: TGTGCCAGCAGTTTAAGACAGTCCTACGAGCAGTACTTC

V: TRBV6-5
size: .
length: 14
J: TRBJ1-2
D: .
CDR3: CASSYSGPGGGYTF
DNA: TGTGCCAGCAGTTACTCCGGGCCCGGAGGGGGCTACACCTTC

V: TRBV7-8
size: .
length: 17
J: TRBJ2-7
D: .
CDR3: CASSLAPRAGGGYEQYF
DNA: TGTGCCAGCAGCTTAGCGCCTAGGGCAGGGGGAGGCTACGAGCAGTACTTC

V: TRBV4-2
size: .
length: 15
J: TRBJ1-2
D: .
CDR3: CASSQEVAGRYGYTF
DNA: TGTGCCAGCAGCCAAGAGGTGGCAGGGCGCTATGGCTACACCTTC

V: TRBV7-3
size: once
length: 15
J: TRBJ1-2
D: TRBD1
CDR3: CASSLDRETNYGYTF
DNA: TGTGCCAGCAGCCTTGACAGGGAAACTAACTATGGCTACACCTTC

V: TRBV4-1
size: .
length: 13
J: TRBJ1-1
D: TRBD1
CDR3: CASRTGWNTEAFF
DNA: TGCGCCAGCAGGACAGGGTGGAACACTGAAGCTTTCTTT

V: TRBV7-9
size: .
length: 18
J: TRBJ1-2
D: .
CDR3: CASSSGPGLENGNYGYTF
DNA: TGTGCCAGCAGCTCTGGGCCCGGCCTTGAAAACGGAAACTATGGCTACACCTTC

V: TRBV5-1
size: .
length: 15
J: TRBJ2-7
D: .
CDR3: CASSLGAGVDYEQYF
DNA: TGCGCCAGCAGCTTGGGGGCAGGGGTGGATTACGAGCAGTACTTC

V: TRBV20-1
size: .
length: 11
J: TRBJ2-1
D: .
CDR3: CSAPYGNEQFF
DNA: TGCAGTGCTCCTTACGGCAATGAGCAGTTCTTC

V: TRBV9
size: .
length: 15
J: TRBJ2-5
D: TRBD1
CDR3: CASSVDRGPEETQYF
DNA: TGTGCCAGCAGCGTAGATAGGGGGCCGGAGGAGACCCAGTACTTC

V: TRBV7-7
size: .
length: 14
J: TRBJ2-2
D: .
CDR3: CASSQLPNTGELFF
DNA: TGTGCCAGCAGCCAACTACCGAACACCGGGGAGCTGTTTTTT

V: TRBV12-5
size: .
length: 17
J: TRBJ2-1
D: TRBD2
CDR3: CASGLGLAVVAYNEQFF
DNA: TGTGCTAGTGGTTTGGGCCTAGCGGTCGTCGCCTACAATGAGCAGTTCTTC

V: TRBV6-5
size: few
length: 13
J: TRBJ2-7
D: .
CDR3: CASSYGLSYEQYF
DNA: TGTGCCAGCAGTTACGGGCTCTCCTACGAGCAGTACTTC

V: TRBV4-1
size: .
length: 13
J: TRBJ2-1
D: TRBD2
CDR3: CASRRGGVDEQFF
DNA: TGCGCCAGCCGACGGGGGGGGGTCGATGAGCAGTTCTTC

V: TRBV7-2
size: .
length: 14
J: TRBJ2-3
D: .
CDR3: CASSLSRGTDTQYF
DNA: TGTGCCAGCAGCTTATCCCGGGGCACAGATACGCAGTATTTT

V: TRBV18
size: .
length: 16
J: TRBJ2-1
D: .
CDR3: CASSPNARAPYNEQFF
DNA: TGTGCCAGCTCACCGAATGCCAGGGCACCCTACAATGAGCAGTTCTTC

V: TRBV5-3
size: once
length: 15
J: TRBJ1-4
D: TRBD1
CDR3: CARSGRQGIYEKLFF
DNA: TGTGCCAGAAGCGGCCGACAGGGGATTTATGAAAAACTGTTTTTT